The T cell receptor (beta chain) under discussion was sequenced for a study of patients and donors after allogeneic stem cell transplantation. One entry per CDR3 protein results from TCRdb running MiXCR on the RT-PCR reads. This table holds more than 25,000 distinct CDR3 sequences, about 8% found once. Germline CDR1 reads SGDLS; CDR2 reads YYNGEE. The CDR3 sequence is 14 residues long. Germline trimming cut 4 bases from V and 4 bases from J; bases unmatched to any gene: 5. Input material: blood, either unsorted or a sorted T cell fraction (not recorded which). The sequence was obtained from a human donor who was either an allogeneic HSCT recipient or a stem cell or donor lymphocyte infusion donor (not recorded which). It is not recorded whose cells these are; they may come from a transplant donor. This chain uses TRBV9 with TRBJ2-7; 10 bases fit TRBD1. The CDR3: CASSLRQGAYEQYF. DNA for the CDR3: TGTGCCAGCAGCCTCCGACAGGGGGCGTACGAGCAGTACTTC.